This T cell receptor (beta chain) was profiled in a study of blood T cell repertoires in COVID-19. Sequencing was performed with immunoSEQ multiplex PCR; in TCRdb, only in-frame clones are kept and a portion is missing. The table shows about 240,000 clones, with around 89% occurring only once. The CDR3 totals 15 residues. Germline assignment: CDR1 SGHDN and CDR2 FVKESK. The germline V and J ends were trimmed by 0 bases and 5 bases, with 13 bases remaining between them. This clone was seen only once. This receptor was obtained from a woman aged 40 to 49 who had recovered from COVID-19. The chain carries TRBV14 and TRBJ1-1; a weak D match, TRBD1 (5 bases). The sequenced sample was peripheral blood. The CDR3 DNA sequence: TGTGCCAGCAGCCAAGAAGAGGGGCGGGGGACTGAAGCTTTCTTT. This sequence encodes CASSQEEGRGTEAFF. The variable domain in full, with the rest retrieved from reference TRBV14 and TRBJ1-1, is EAGVTQFPSHSVIEKGQTVTLRCDPISGHDNLYWYRRVMGKEIKFLLHFVKESKQDESGMPNNRFLAERTGGTYSTLKVQPAELEDSGVYFCASSQEEGRGTEAFFGQGTRLTVV.